The 32 T cell receptor beta chains below were found in one sample sequenced in a study of control samples from healthy donors and cancer patients. Assay: immunoSEQ multiplex PCR; the TCRdb copy retains only in-frame clones and omits some. Of 150,000 to 200,000 clones in the sample, roughly 91% were seen once. The sequenced sample consisted of blood. The receptors here all came from a woman under 40 in good health.

The CDR3: CAISDRGAPTGELFF. CDR3 nucleotide sequence: TGTGCCATCAGTGATCGGGGGGCGCCAACCGGGGAGCTGTTTTTT. The rearrangement links TRBV10-3 to TRBJ2-2; possible D gene TRBD2, 7 bases. Trimming shortened V by 3 bases and J by 5 bases, and 13 bases separated the two germline ends. Germline V gene lookup returns CDR1 ENHRY and CDR2 SYGVKD. CDR3 length: 15 residues.

This clone came up a few times. Here the CDR3 DNA reads TGTGCCAGTAGTCAGTATATGAACACTGAAGCTTTCTTT. Protein product: CASSQYMNTEAFF. The chain has TRBV19 and TRBJ1-1; D is unclear. This CDR3 spans 13 amino acids. Trimming took 5 bases from V and 0 from J, leaving 7 bases between them. CDR1 is LNHDA, CDR2 SQIVND, per germline (reference sequence).

This clone was observed once. An end of the junction differs from the germline gene, which may be a read error. V usage is TRBV7-7 and J usage is TRBJ2-3; no reliable D call. There are 14 residues in the CDR3. Germline assignment: CDR1 SSHAT and CDR2 FNYEAQ (reference sequence). This CDR3 reads CASSLGDSTDTQYF. The CDR3 nucleotides are TGTGCTAGCAGCTTAGGCGATAGCACAGATACGCAGTATTTT.

The chain is built from TRBV29-1 and TRBJ1-3, with TRBD1 matching 8 bases. Trimming removed 5 bases from V and 3 bases from J; junction bases left unmatched: 6. CDR3 size: 14 residues. Germline CDR1 is SQVTM and CDR2 is ANQGSEA. CDR3 loop: CSVHQGAGGNTIYF. CDR3 DNA: TGCAGCGTTCACCAGGGGGCTGGTGGAAACACCATATATTTT.

This sequence joins TRBV10-1 and TRBJ2-7; the match to TRBD2 covers 9 bases. V shed 6 bases, J shed 2 bases, and the junction held 8 bases outside the gene matches. The CDR3 is 15 residues long. Germline CDR1 reads WNHNN; CDR2 reads SYGVQD (reference sequence). CDR3 residues: CASRARAGGPYEQYF. CDR3 DNA: TGCGCCAGCAGGGCCCGAGCGGGGGGCCCCTACGAGCAGTACTTC.

V usage is TRBV27 and J usage is TRBJ2-1; possible D gene TRBD2, 5 bases. The V end was cut by 2 bases, the J end by 5 bases, with 10 bases between. CDR3 length equals 14 residues. From germline, CDR1 is MNHEY and CDR2 SMNVEV (reference sequence). The CDR3 region is CASSLRQRDNEQFF. Here the CDR3 DNA reads TGTGCCAGCAGTTTACGGCAGAGGGACAATGAGCAGTTCTTC.

This clone was seen more than once but under ten times. The CDR3 DNA sequence: TGTGCCAGCAGCTCCGATTCTAACTATGGCTACACCTTC. Amino acids: CASSSDSNYGYTF. The V gene is TRBV12-3 or TRBV12-4, the J gene TRBJ1-2, with D hard to call. Between the trimmed V and J ends, which lost 6 bases and 0 bases, there was a span of 8 bases. The CDR3 sequence is 13 residues long.

The chain joins TRBV25-1 to TRBJ2-1; no reliable D call. The germline V and J ends were trimmed by 4 bases and 0 bases, with 7 bases remaining between them. Per germline, CDR1 MGHDK and CDR2 SYGVNS. This CDR3 comprises 14 residues. CDR3 in DNA: TGTGCCAGCAGTGGACCCGTCTCCTACAATGAGCAGTTCTTC. It yields the protein CASSGPVSYNEQFF.

DNA for the CDR3: TGCGCCAGCAAGAGCCCTAGGACAGGGGCCTATGGCTACACCTTC. Protein sequence: CASKSPRTGAYGYTF. The V call is TRBV10-1, the J call TRBJ1-2; 9 bases agree with TRBD1. CDR3 length: 15 residues. Trimming removed 7 bases from V and 4 bases from J; junction bases left unmatched: 10. Germline V CDR1 and CDR2: WNHNN, SYGVQD (reference sequence).

V usage is TRBV6-2 or TRBV6-3 and J usage is TRBJ2-1, with D possibly TRBD2 on 5 matching bases. The ends were cut back, 5 bases at V and 8 bases at J, with 13 bases in the middle. The CDR3 is made up of 13 amino acids. CDR1 is MNHEY and CDR2 is SVGEGT in the germline V gene. Written as DNA, the CDR3 is TGTGCCAGCAGTAGAGCGGATACGGATGAGCAGTTCTTC. Protein product: CASSRADTDEQFF.

The rearrangement links TRBV11-3 to TRBJ2-3; D unclear. Between the trimmed V and J ends, which lost 3 bases and 2 bases, there was a span of 9 bases. This CDR3 is built from 14 residues. CDR1 and CDR2 (germline): SGHNT, YENEEA. CDR3 protein: CASSFARSTDTQYF. Here the CDR3 DNA reads TGTGCCAGCAGCTTTGCCAGGTCCACAGATACGCAGTATTTT.

The genes are TRBV5-6 and TRBJ2-1, with TRBD2 as a possible D gene (5 bases). This CDR3 has 14 residues. Germline lookup yields CDR1 SGHDT and CDR2 YYEEEE. The V end was cut by 1 base, the J end by 4 bases, with 9 bases between. The CDR3 bases are TGTGCCAGCAGCTTGAACTGGGAGTACAATGAGCAGTTCTTC. The encoded protein is CASSLNWEYNEQFF.

The chain carries TRBV5-6 and TRBJ2-7; D call uncertain. Trimming left V 0 bases short and J 3 bases short, with 10 bases between. The CDR3 sequence is 14 residues long. Germline CDR1 is SGHDT and CDR2 is YYEEEE. The chain's CDR3 is CASSLALGVYEQYF. DNA of the CDR3: TGTGCCAGCAGCTTGGCTTTAGGAGTCTACGAGCAGTACTTC.

This clone was observed once. The chain combines TRBV19 with TRBJ2-1; D is undetermined. The CDR3 consists of 10 residues. The germline V gene has CDR1 LNHDA and CDR2 SQIVND (reference sequence). V was clipped by 6 bases and J by 6 bases, with 3 bases between them. The CDR3 loop reads CASRVNEQFF. The CDR3 bases are TGTGCCAGTAGGGTCAATGAGCAGTTCTTC.

This clone came up a few times. This rearrangement joins TRBV29-1 to TRBJ2-7; D is unclear. V was pared by 5 bases and J by 4 bases, with 12 bases between. Germline-derived CDR1 and CDR2 are SQVTM and ANQGSEA. The CDR3 length is 12 residues. The CDR3 DNA reads as TGCAGCGTTATAACGGACGGATACGAGCAGTACTTC. This gives the protein CSVITDGYEQYF.

This sequence joins TRBV19 and TRBJ2-1; the D gene is possibly TRBD2 (6 bases). CDR3 length: 15 amino acids. The germline V gene has CDR1 LNHDA and CDR2 SQIVND (reference sequence). Trimming stripped 7 bases from V and 4 bases from J, with 17 bases between. The CDR3, as DNA: TGTGCCAGTAAGGAGGGAGGTCATCAATACAATGAGCAGTTCTTC. It codes for CASKEGGHQYNEQFF.

This clone has only one observation. The chain combines TRBV6-2 or TRBV6-3 with TRBJ2-5; 9 nucleotides line up with TRBD2. V was pared by 2 bases and J by 3 bases, with 1 base of the junction left unmatched. CDR3 length: 14 residues. CDR1 is MNHEY and CDR2 is SVGEGT in the germline V gene. CDR3 DNA: TGTGCCAGCAGTTACCCTAGCGGGAAAGAGACCCAGTACTTC. It is translated as CASSYPSGKETQYF.

This sequence joins TRBV6-5 and TRBJ2-7, with 10 bases fitting TRBD1. The CDR3 covers 14 residues. V lost 6 bases and J lost 4; bases outside the gene matches: 6. Per the germline V gene, CDR1 is MNHEY and CDR2 is SVGAGI. In DNA form, the CDR3 reads TGTGCCAGCAGGAGGGACAGGGGCGAATACGAGCAGTACTTC. Amino acid sequence: CASRRDRGEYEQYF.

This chain joins TRBV4-2 and TRBJ2-7; D unclear. The CDR3 loop spans 14 amino acids. V was cut by 4 bases and J by 1 base, with 11 bases left in between. Germline loops: CDR1 LGHNA, CDR2 YNFKEQ. CDR3 nucleotides: TGTGCCAGCAGCCCCCCGACCAATTCCTACGAGCAGTACTTC. Amino acids: CASSPPTNSYEQYF.

Details on this clone: Other DNA sequences in this specimen translate into the identical CDR3. V gene TRBV6-5 combines with J gene TRBJ1-2, with D unclear. The CDR3 has 11 amino acids. Trimming pared 5 bases from V and 0 bases from J, leaving 1 base between. CDR1 MNHEY and CDR2 SVGAGI come from the germline V gene. CDR3 region: CASSTNYGYTF. The CDR3 nucleotides read TGTGCCAGCAGTACTAACTATGGCTACACCTTC.

This clone has a handful of counts. V gene TRBV4-2 combines with J gene TRBJ2-3, with 9 bases fitting TRBD1. Trimming cost V 2 bases and J 2 bases; bases outside gene matches: 2. The length of the CDR3 is 15 residues. Germline V lookup: CDR1 LGHNA, CDR2 YNFKEQ. As DNA, the CDR3 is TGTGCCAGCAGCCAACGACAGGGGGACACAGATACGCAGTATTTT. Translated: CASSQRQGDTDTQYF.

This sequence joins TRBV7-9 and TRBJ2-5; TRBD1 might be the D (6 bases). V gave up 5 bases and J gave up 1 base, with 14 bases separating them. Germline lookup yields CDR1 SEHNR and CDR2 FQNEAQ (reference sequence). This CDR3 has 15 residues. In DNA, the CDR3 is TGTGCCAGCAGCCATTGGGGACAAATCCAAGAGACCCAGTACTTC. This translates into CASSHWGQIQETQYF.

V gene TRBV5-1 combines with J gene TRBJ1-4; D unclear. V lost 0 bases, J lost 0 bases, and 9 bases lay in between. CDR3 size: 16 residues. Germline CDR1 SGHRS, CDR2 YFSETQ. CDR3 residues: CASSLAPVATNEKLFF. CDR3 DNA: TGCGCCAGCAGCTTGGCGCCAGTTGCAACTAATGAAAAACTGTTTTTT.

V usage is TRBV7-2 and J usage is TRBJ2-7; the D call may be TRBD1 or TRBD2 (5 bases each). Germline assignment: CDR1 SGHTA and CDR2 FQGNSA. The CDR3 loop spans 15 amino acids. V was clipped by 1 base and J by 6 bases, with 16 bases between them. CDR3 DNA: TGTGCCAGCAGCTTAGGTACGGGGCGTCGGGGCGAGCAGTACTTC. Its translation: CASSLGTGRRGEQYF.

The chain carries TRBV12-5 and TRBJ1-2, with TRBD1 as a possible D gene (6 bases). Germline V gene sequence: CDR1 LGHNT, CDR2 FRNRAP. V was shortened by 0 bases and J by 12 bases, with 14 bases between the two germline ends. This CDR3 contains 13 residues. CDR3 protein: CASGLVTSRGDTF. The CDR3 nucleotides read TGTGCTAGTGGTTTGGTAACTTCCAGGGGAGACACCTTC.

Comments on this clone: Other DNA sequences in this sample translate to the same CDR3. This sequence joins TRBV10-3 and TRBJ1-5; tentatively, D is TRBD1 (5 bases). The CDR3 loop spans 15 amino acids. Per germline, CDR1 ENHRY and CDR2 SYGVKD. The ends were cut back, 6 bases at V and 0 bases at J, with 12 bases in the middle. CDR3 sequence reads: CAISPGTYSNQPQHF. The DNA of the CDR3 is TGTGCCATCAGCCCAGGGACCTATAGCAATCAGCCCCAGCATTTT.

This clone was observed a single time. The chain joins TRBV6-2 or TRBV6-3 to TRBJ2-7, with D hard to call. The CDR3 covers 13 residues. CDR1 MNHEY and CDR2 SVGEGT come from the germline V gene. V was trimmed by 2 bases and J by 3 bases, leaving 8 bases between them. The CDR3 DNA reads TGTGCCAGCAGTTACGGTCGGATCTACGAGCAGTACTTC. It yields the protein CASSYGRIYEQYF.

Concerning this clone: Additional DNA sequences in this sample encode the identical CDR3. The rearrangement joins TRBV28 to TRBJ2-7, with D hard to call. The CDR3 is 11 residues long. V lost 2 bases and J lost 3, with 2 bases in between. Germline-derived CDR1 and CDR2 are MDHEN and SYDVKM. The CDR3 is CASSLGYEQYF. The CDR3 DNA is TGTGCCAGCAGTTTAGGCTACGAGCAGTACTTC. Drawing the rest from reference TRBV28 and TRBJ2-7, the complete variable domain is DVKVTQSSRYLVKRTGEKVFLECVQDMDHENMFWYRQDPGLGLRLIYFSYDVKMKEKGDIPEGYSVSREKKERFSLILESASTNQTSMYLCASSLGYEQYFGPGTRLTVT.

As concerns this clone: This same CDR3 is encoded by further DNA sequences in the sample. The genes are TRBV18 and TRBJ2-1; TRBD2 aligns across 7 bases. Germline V lookup: CDR1 KGHSH, CDR2 LQKENI. The CDR3 runs 14 residues. Trimming took 3 bases from V and 5 from J; bases not matched to a gene: 4. The CDR3 protein is CASSPGLADNEQFF. CDR3 sequence (DNA): TGTGCCAGCTCACCCGGCCTAGCGGACAATGAGCAGTTCTTC.

On this clone: Other DNA sequences from this sample encode an identical CDR3 as well. The chain couples TRBV18 to TRBJ1-3; 8 bases map to TRBD1. Germline CDR1 reads KGHSH; CDR2 reads LQKENI. The CDR3 runs to 16 residues. The V segment lost 3 bases and the J segment 1 base; nucleotides outside the gene matches: 5. The CDR3 protein is CASSPGTGGSGNTIYF. The CDR3 DNA reads TGTGCCAGCTCACCCGGGACAGGCGGTTCTGGAAACACCATATATTTT. Combining the CDR3 with reference TRBV18 and TRBJ1-3 gives the whole variable domain NAGVMQNPRHLVRRRGQEARLRCSPMKGHSHVYWYRQLPEEGLKFMVYLQKENIIDESGMPKERFSAEFPKEGPSILRIQQVVRGDSAAYFCASSPGTGGSGNTIYFGEGSWLTVV.

V and J are TRBV3-1 (or the pseudogene TRBV3-2) and TRBJ2-5, with 9 bases aligning to TRBD2. With 4 bases clipped from V and 4 bases from J, the junction kept 4 bases outside the gene matches. The germline CDR1 and CDR2 sequences are LGHDT and YNNKEL (reference sequence). The CDR3 consists of 14 residues. CDR3 bases: TGTGCCAGCAGCCGGGGTAGCGGGAGAGAGACCCAGTACTTC. This codes for CASSRGSGRETQYF.

V is TRBV5-5 and J is TRBJ2-1, with no clear D. Trimming shortened V by 0 bases and J by 6 bases, and 10 bases separated the two germline ends. This CDR3 spans 14 amino acids. Germline-derived CDR1 and CDR2 are SGHKS and YYEKEE (reference sequence). CDR3: CASSLAGPLNEQFF. The CDR3 DNA is TGTGCCAGCAGCTTGGCTGGTCCCCTCAATGAGCAGTTCTTC.